One TCR beta chain is described in this entry. Sequenced by immunoSEQ multiplex PCR; TCRdb stores in-frame clones only, minus some. The table has a few hundred thousand clones, around 87% seen once; the top ten hold around 3%. These data come from a study of blood T cell repertoires in COVID-19. Trimming stripped 5 bases from V and 2 bases from J, with 15 bases between. The CDR3 covers 14 residues. Per germline, CDR1 GTSNPN and CDR2 SVGIG (reference sequence). The TCR originated in a human donor in a cohort sampled during active COVID-19. This chain joins TRBV30 and TRBJ1-1; no reliable D call. The sample taken for sequencing was peripheral blood. CDR3 bases: TGTGCCTGGGCCTCCCCGACACGAAACACTGAAGCTTTCTTT. It yields the protein CAWASPTRNTEAFF.